A single sample is the source of the 25 T cell receptor beta chains below, sequenced in a study of T cells in Graves' hyperthyroidism and ophthalmopathy. RNA transcripts gave rise to amplified TCR beta CDR3 regions. The HTBI primer set served for first-round RT-PCR of the TCR CDR3. TCRdb re-called the multiplex PCR reads with MiXCR, one entry per CDR3 protein. Here the sample spans nearly 250,000 distinct CDR3 sequences, around 26% being singletons. Input material: blood. The receptors here all came from a woman aged 40 to 49 with Graves' ophthalmopathy.

The table lists this clonotype with many counts. The chain couples TRBV19 to TRBJ1-1; D possibly corresponds to TRBD1 (6 bases). The V end lost 7 bases, the J end lost 8 bases, and 8 bases lay between the germline ends. The CDR3 sequence is 10 residues long. Germline V lookup: CDR1 LNHDA, CDR2 SQIVND (reference sequence). The CDR3 DNA reads TGTGCCAGTACCCAGGGGGAAGCTTTCTTT. Residues: CASTQGEAFF.

Of note for this clonotype: With a much larger clone just one base away, this may be a read error. V gene TRBV28 combines with J gene TRBJ1-2; D unclear. This CDR3 region has 11 residues. Trimming cost V 8 bases and J 8 bases, with 12 bases left between them. Germline CDR1 is MDHEN and CDR2 is SYDVKM. The CDR3 region has the DNA TGTGCCAGCTGGTGGGCGGAGGGCTACACCTTC. It yields the protein CASWWAEGYTF.

This clonotype was counted many times. CDR3 bases: TGTGCCACCAGCCTCGCGAGACAGGGGACCTACGAGCAGTACTTC. It encodes CATSLARQGTYEQYF. The V call is TRBV15, the J call TRBJ2-7; 8 bases agree with TRBD1. J lost 2 bases, V lost 5 bases, and 8 bases had no gene match. Germline loops: CDR1 LNHNV, CDR2 YYDKDF (reference sequence). CDR3 length: 15 residues.

This clonotype was picked up many times. The V and J genes are TRBV10-3 and TRBJ1-5; D is unresolved. Germline V gives CDR1 ENHRY, CDR2 SYGVKD. The V end lost 4 bases, the J end lost 6 bases, and 13 bases lay between the germline ends. This CDR3 is 14 amino acids long. CDR3 region: CAISGGREGQPQHF. The CDR3 region has the DNA TGTGCCATCAGTGGAGGTCGGGAGGGTCAGCCCCAGCATTTT.

This clonotype has a count of ten or more. The chain is built from TRBV6-5 and TRBJ1-5; D unclear. Looked up from germline, CDR1 is MNHEY and CDR2 is SVGAGI. Trimming took 0 bases from V and 7 from J, leaving 7 bases between them. The length of the CDR3 is 13 residues. The CDR3 bases are TGTGCCAGCAGTTACTCGTACGAACAGCCCCAGCATTTT. This translates into CASSYSYEQPQHF.

The gene calls are TRBV6-2 or TRBV6-3 and TRBJ2-7; possible D gene TRBD2, 6 bases. Per the germline V gene, CDR1 is MNHEY and CDR2 is SVGEGT. This CDR3 has 15 amino acids. V lost 6 bases and J 0 bases, leaving 15 bases between the germline ends. CDR3 in amino acids: CASRLGLIYSYEQYF. The CDR3 nucleotides are TGTGCCAGCAGACTGGGACTTATATACTCCTACGAGCAGTACTTC.

This clonotype was picked up many times. CDR3 sequence (DNA): TGTGCCAGCAGCTCAAGGACGGGCACTGAAGCTTTCTTT. It specifies CASSSRTGTEAFF. The chain has TRBV7-8 and TRBJ1-1; no clear D gene. From germline, CDR1 is SGHVS and CDR2 FQNEAQ. V was trimmed by 4 bases and J by 4 bases, leaving 10 bases between them. This CDR3 has 13 residues.

V gene TRBV4-1 combines with J gene TRBJ1-2; the D gene is possibly TRBD1 (6 bases). Germline V gene lookup returns CDR1 MGHRA and CDR2 YSYEKL. Trimming left V 0 bases short and J 2 bases short, with 13 bases between. This CDR3 region has 16 residues. The CDR3 DNA is TGCGCCAGCAGCCAAGAAGACAGGAGCTTAAACTATGGCTACACCTTC. Protein sequence: CASSQEDRSLNYGYTF.

About this clonotype itself: This may be a read error, as it is one base from a much larger clone. The genes are TRBV29-1 and TRBJ2-5; TRBD1 matches at 7 bases. The CDR3 consists of 11 residues. The V segment lost 7 bases and the J segment 7 bases; nucleotides outside the gene matches: 6. CDR1 is SQVTM, CDR2 ANQGSEA, per germline. The CDR3, as DNA: TGCAGCGCCACAGGGGAAGGGACCCAGTACTTC. Its protein is CSATGEGTQYF.

There are many counts of this clonotype. This rearrangement joins TRBV28 to TRBJ1-5, with no clear D. The CDR3 totals 15 residues. Looked up from germline, CDR1 is MDHEN and CDR2 is SYDVKM. Trimming stripped 1 base from V and 4 bases from J, with 11 bases between. The chain's CDR3 is CASSLSRRINQPQHF. In DNA form, the CDR3 reads TGTGCCAGCAGTTTATCCCGACGGATTAATCAGCCCCAGCATTTT.

Regarding this clonotype: This could be a read error, since a much larger clone is one nucleotide away. V and J are TRBV24-1 and TRBJ1-2; D is unresolved. This CDR3 contains 14 residues. Between the trimmed V and J ends, which lost 0 bases and 6 bases, there was a span of 10 bases. CDR1 and CDR2 (germline): KGHDR, SFDVKD. CDR3 region: CATSDLGTADGYTF. The CDR3, as DNA: TGTGCCACCAGTGATTTGGGTACGGCGGATGGCTACACCTTC.

In its sample, this clonotype was seen many times. The CDR3 DNA is TGTGCCAGCAGCTTAGGTGGGGTGAACTACGAGCAGTACTTC. This codes for CASSLGGVNYEQYF. The rearrangement joins TRBV7-2 to TRBJ2-7; no clear D. V shed 1 base and J shed 3 bases, with 10 bases lying between them. CDR1 is SGHTA, CDR2 FQGNSA, per germline. This CDR3 is built from 14 residues.

This clonotype came up many times. The conserved phenylalanine or tryptophan is not found at the CDR3 terminus, so this likely reflects a read error. V gene TRBV30 combines with J gene TRBJ1-2; D might be TRBD1 (5 bases). Between the trimmed V and J ends, which lost 8 bases and 5 bases, there was a span of 12 bases. This CDR3 comprises 11 residues. Germline CDR1 is GTSNPN and CDR2 is SVGIG (reference sequence). The CDR3 region has the DNA TGTGCCGCAGCCAGGGTTTATGGCTACACCCTC. Encoded protein: CAAARVYGYTL.

This clonotype was seen ten or more times. This chain links TRBV10-2 with TRBJ2-7; TRBD2 aligns across 10 bases. J was trimmed by 6 bases and V by 4 bases; bases with no gene match: 6. CDR1 WSHSY and CDR2 SAAADI come from the germline V gene. The CDR3 length is 14 residues. CDR3 loop: CASSGISGRPEQYF. DNA of the CDR3: TGCGCCAGCAGTGGTATTAGCGGGAGGCCCGAGCAGTACTTC.

There are many counts of this clonotype. CDR3 nucleotide sequence: TGTGCCAGCAGAAGGACAGGTATTGAGATTAGCAATCAGCCCCAGCATTTT. Its protein is CASRRTGIEISNQPQHF. The rearrangement joins TRBV28 to TRBJ1-5, with TRBD1 identical over 7 bases. CDR1 is MDHEN, CDR2 SYDVKM, per germline. The CDR3 spans 17 residues. The trim removed 6 bases at V and 0 bases at J, leaving 11 bases unmatched.

This clonotype has ten or more counts. This chain links TRBV12-3 or TRBV12-4 with TRBJ2-1; the D is unclear. The CDR3 is made up of 12 amino acids. The V end was cut by 7 bases, the J end by 5 bases, with 9 bases between. The CDR3 nucleotides are TGTGCCAGCAACCCGGGCCACAATGAGCAGTTCTTC. Its protein product is CASNPGHNEQFF.

The count of this clonotype is one. The CDR3, as DNA: TGTGCTAGTGGTTTGCGGGGTGTGTACGAGCAGTACTTC. Translating gives CASGLRGVYEQYF. This chain connects TRBV12-5 to TRBJ2-7, with a weak D call TRBD2 (5 bases). Germline V CDR1 and CDR2: LGHNT, FRNRAP. The CDR3 extends over 13 amino acids. Trimming took 2 bases from V and 4 from J, leaving 9 bases between them.

This clonotype came up many times. V gene TRBV6-2 or TRBV6-3 combines with J gene TRBJ2-4, with no clear D. The V end lost 3 bases, the J end lost 5 bases, and 5 bases lay between the germline ends. Germline V lookup: CDR1 MNHEY, CDR2 SVGEGT. This CDR3 spans 12 amino acids. CDR3 protein: CASSYGENIQYF. In DNA, the CDR3 is TGTGCCAGCAGTTATGGCGAAAACATTCAGTACTTC.

The V gene is TRBV12-3 or TRBV12-4, the J gene TRBJ2-7, with no clear D. The CDR3 is 15 amino acids. V was clipped by 2 bases and J by 4 bases, with 15 bases between them. This chain's CDR3 is CASSLRQQTTYEQYF. The DNA for the CDR3 is TGTGCCAGCAGTTTACGACAACAAACTACTTACGAGCAGTACTTC.

In the case of this clonotype: It may be a read error: a sequence one base away is much more abundant. This chain links TRBV27 with TRBJ2-5; 7 bases align to TRBD2. Germline loops: CDR1 MNHEY, CDR2 SMNVEV (reference sequence). The CDR3 is 14 amino acids. J gave up 5 bases and V 5 bases, and 8 bases lay outside the gene matches. CDR3 residues: CASSDTGTMETQYF. CDR3 in DNA: TGTGCCAGCAGTGACACCGGGACTATGGAGACCCAGTACTTC.

This clonotype was recorded many times. The chain joins TRBV29-1 to TRBJ1-2; weak D call: TRBD1 (6 bases). The CDR3 contains 14 residues. Germline CDR1 is SQVTM and CDR2 is ANQGSEA. V dropped 8 bases and J dropped 4 bases, with 20 bases sitting between them. The CDR3 sequence: CSFIHRDAGYGYTF. CDR3 bases: TGCAGCTTTATTCACAGGGACGCTGGCTATGGCTACACCTTC.

Ten or more counts support this clonotype. The J gene is TRBJ2-7, the V gene TRBV9; the D gene could be TRBD1 or TRBD2 (5 bases each). Germline CDR1 is SGDLS and CDR2 is YYNGEE. The CDR3 length is 13 residues. V lost 4 bases to trimming and J lost 5 bases, with 13 bases between them. DNA for the CDR3: TGTGCCAGCAGCCCAGGGACCCGAGACGAGCAGTACTTC. Translation gives CASSPGTRDEQYF.

The CDR3 sequence is CASGGLAYQETQYF. The CDR3, as DNA: TGTGCCAGTGGGGGACTAGCCTACCAAGAGACCCAGTACTTC. The chain joins TRBV12-3 or TRBV12-4 to TRBJ2-5; 9 positions match TRBD2. V shed 9 bases, J shed 0 bases, and the junction held 5 bases outside the gene matches. There are 14 residues in the CDR3.

J is TRBJ2-1 and V is TRBV11-1; 9 positions match TRBD2. Per germline, CDR1 SGHAT and CDR2 FQDESV (reference sequence). The CDR3 has 17 residues. The ends lost 4 bases at V and 0 bases at J; junction bases unmatched: 7. The DNA for the CDR3 is TGTGCCAGCAGCTCTCAGAGACTAGCGGTCTCCTACAATGAGCAGTTCTTC. Translated, it gives CASSSQRLAVSYNEQFF.

J is TRBJ2-7 and V is TRBV12-5; D not resolved. Germline CDR1 and CDR2: LGHNT and FRNRAP. This CDR3 is built from 14 residues. V dropped 6 bases and J dropped 6 bases, with 18 bases sitting between them. The CDR3 DNA follows: TGTGCTAGTGGCCGTAGTCAGTTTCCCACCGAGCAGTACTTC. Translation: CASGRSQFPTEQYF.